The 15 T cell receptor beta chains below were found in one sample sequenced in a study of beta chain features in type 1 diabetes (dated by TCRdb to between 2017 and 2018). The study at large found these results: Type 1 diabetes patients showed a moderate but significant shortening of TCRB CDR3 length in all four CD4+ subsets.

Libraries were built with the immunoSEQ multiplex PCR assay. All of the isolated RNA was reverse transcribed with the High Capacity cDNA Reverse Transcription Kit, so expressed TCRB transcripts were sequenced. The table comes from immuneACCESS by way of TCRdb, which keeps in-frame sequences with V and J called. Part of the clones is missing from these tables; in studies checked, under half for an unresolved V gene and the rest for unknown reasons. For this sample the table gives roughly 50,000 clones, of which roughly 47% were detected only once. The ten biggest clones cover more than 0.1% of the sample. These receptors lack a known antigen. The sequenced sample was stem cell memory CD4+ T cells from blood. The sample's cell subset or site label is to be understood as: stem cell-like memory CD4+ T cells. The receptors were sampled from a young man with type 1 diabetes.

Only a few counts were recorded for this clone. The CDR3 spells CAISVGLAGYTDTQYF. For the CDR3, the DNA is TGTGCCATCAGTGTCGGTCTAGCGGGGTACACAGATACGCAGTATTTT. The rearrangement uses TRBV10-3 and TRBJ2-3; 9 bases align to TRBD2. V lost 4 bases and J lost 2; bases outside the gene matches: 7. Germline V lookup: CDR1 ENHRY, CDR2 SYGVKD. The CDR3 contains 16 residues.

The CDR3 coding sequence is TGTGCCAGCAGCTTGGCTGCGGGGTTTGAGACCCAGTACTTC. It specifies CASSLAAGFETQYF. The chain couples TRBV5-6 to TRBJ2-5; D possibly corresponds to TRBD2 (6 bases). Trimming stripped 0 bases from V and 5 bases from J, with 11 bases between. CDR3 length: 14 residues. CDR1 is SGHDT and CDR2 is YYEEEE in the germline V gene.

The genes are TRBV9 and TRBJ2-3; perhaps TRBD2 as D (5 bases). Trimming stripped 5 bases from V and 2 bases from J, with 12 bases between. CDR3 length: 14 amino acids. Germline lookup yields CDR1 SGDLS and CDR2 YYNGEE. The CDR3 coding sequence is TGTGCCAGCAGTAGCGACCTATTCACAGATACGCAGTATTTT. This translates into CASSSDLFTDTQYF.

This clone was seen just once. This chain joins TRBV5-1 and TRBJ2-3, with TRBD1 identical over 9 bases. Germline CDR1 and CDR2: SGHRS and YFSETQ. V lost 5 bases to trimming and J lost 1 base; unmatched junction nucleotides: 5. CDR3 length equals 15 residues. The CDR3 loop reads CASRGTGYRTDTQYF. The CDR3 DNA reads as TGCGCCAGCAGGGGGACAGGGTATCGCACAGATACGCAGTATTTT.

The chain joins TRBV7-9 to TRBJ2-1, with 9 bases lining up with TRBD2. Trimming removed 5 bases from V and 2 bases from J; junction bases left unmatched: 4. The CDR3 loop spans 15 amino acids. Germline CDR1 SEHNR, CDR2 FQNEAQ (reference sequence). The CDR3 bases are TGTGCCAGCAGCCCGGGACTAGCAGCCTACAATGAGCAGTTCTTC. It yields the protein CASSPGLAAYNEQFF.

This clone was seen a few times. This sequence joins TRBV29-1 and TRBJ2-5; 7 bases fit TRBD2. CDR3 length: 13 amino acids. The germline gives CDR1 SQVTM, CDR2 ANQGSEA. V shed 1 base, J shed 5 bases, and the junction held 4 bases outside the gene matches. The CDR3 spells CSVEVGGTETQYF. In DNA form, the CDR3 reads TGCAGCGTTGAAGTGGGGGGGACGGAGACCCAGTACTTC. The full variable domain, rest sourced from reference TRBV29-1 and TRBJ2-5, is SAVISQKPSRDICQRGTSLTIQCQVDSQVTMMFWYRQQPGQSLTLIATANQGSEATYESGFVIDKFPISRPNLTFSTLTVSNMSPEDSSIYLCSVEVGGTETQYFGPGTRLLVL.

V gene TRBV18 combines with J gene TRBJ1-1; D is possibly TRBD1 (6 bases). The CDR3 extends over 13 amino acids. Germline CDR1 KGHSH, CDR2 LQKENI. V lost 6 bases and J lost 7, with 15 bases in between. The CDR3 loop reads CASSRTGIGEAFF. CDR3 DNA: TGTGCCAGCTCCCGAACAGGGATTGGTGAAGCTTTCTTT.

The V and J genes are TRBV29-1 and TRBJ2-4; 12 bases fit TRBD1. The CDR3 runs to 15 residues. CDR1 SQVTM and CDR2 ANQGSEA come from the germline V gene. Trimming removed 4 bases from V and 8 bases from J; junction bases left unmatched: 9. DNA for the CDR3: TGCAGCGTTGGTGGGACAGGGGGCGAAGGAGACATTCAGTACTTC. Protein: CSVGGTGGEGDIQYF.

This clone was counted only a few times. J is TRBJ2-1 and V is TRBV19, with 7 positions matching TRBD2. Looked up from germline, CDR1 is LNHDA and CDR2 is SQIVND (reference sequence). This CDR3 is built from 16 residues. Losses at the gene ends were 3 bases for V and 0 bases for J; bases not matched to a gene: 5. The CDR3 coding sequence is TGTGCCAGTAGTATTTGGGGCGGGAGCTCCTACAATGAGCAGTTCTTC. Translated, it gives CASSIWGGSSYNEQFF.

J is TRBJ2-1 and V is TRBV6-5, with a possible D match to TRBD2 (6 bases). Germline lookup yields CDR1 MNHEY and CDR2 SVGAGI. There are 13 residues in the CDR3. V lost 6 bases and J 9 bases, leaving 15 bases between the germline ends. The CDR3 DNA reads as TGTGCCAGCAGCCGATGGGGGGACCCTGAGCAGTTCTTC. Protein product: CASSRWGDPEQFF.

This clone has more than one count but fewer than ten. The rearrangement joins TRBV18 to TRBJ2-3, with TRBD2 matching 10 bases. The CDR3 length is 16 residues. The V gene's germline CDR1 is KGHSH and CDR2 LQKENI. The V gene end was trimmed by 0 bases and the J gene end by 6 bases; junction bases not matched to a gene: 6. In DNA, the CDR3 is TGTGCCAGCTCACCACCGGGGCTAGCGGGAGAGGATACGCAGTATTTT. Protein product: CASSPPGLAGEDTQYF.

This clone was observed a single time. The chain couples TRBV7-9 to TRBJ2-7; D is perhaps TRBD1 (5 bases). V was pared by 8 bases and J by 3 bases, with 11 bases between. The CDR3 extends over 12 amino acids. Germline loops: CDR1 SEHNR, CDR2 FQNEAQ (reference sequence). The CDR3 is CASGARSYEQYF. The CDR3 coding sequence is TGTGCCAGCGGGGCACGGAGCTACGAGCAGTACTTC.

V gene TRBV7-2 combines with J gene TRBJ2-1; TRBD2 agrees at 11 bases. Germline loops: CDR1 SGHTA, CDR2 FQGNSA. The CDR3 is made up of 15 amino acids. V lost 1 base, J lost 7 bases, and 3 bases stayed unmatched. The CDR3 nucleotides read TGTGCCAGCAGCTTAGTAGCGGGAGGGAGGAATGAGCAGTTCTTC. Translated, it gives CASSLVAGGRNEQFF.

In its sample, this clone was seen a few times. This chain connects TRBV20-1 to TRBJ2-1; D not certain. V gave up 5 bases and J gave up 4 bases, with 3 bases separating them. The germline CDR1 and CDR2 sequences are DFQATT and SNEGSKA (reference sequence). The CDR3 length is 10 residues. In DNA form, the CDR3 reads TGCAGTGCTCAGTACAATGAGCAGTTCTTC. Its translation: CSAQYNEQFF.

The chain links TRBV6-5 to TRBJ2-3; 8 nucleotides agree with TRBD2. The germline CDR1 and CDR2 sequences are MNHEY and SVGAGI. The CDR3 is 15 residues long. Germline trimming cut 3 bases from V and 4 bases from J; bases unmatched to any gene: 6. The DNA for the CDR3 is TGTGCCAGCAGTTATGGAGGACTAGCATCAGATACGCAGTATTTT. Translation: CASSYGGLASDTQYF.